This T cell receptor (beta chain) is from a study of response to subunit inactivated influenza vaccine. This clonotype was found many times. Its antigen is currently unknown. TCRdb called the RT-PCR reads again in MiXCR, with one record for every CDR3 protein. The sample holds more than 450,000 distinct CDR3 sequences; around 8% are singletons and the top ten take approximately 13%. General study results and limits: With each seasonal influenza vaccination, the authors suggested, few new T cells are recruited.

The CDR3 is 13 amino acids. Germline assignment: CDR1 SGHRS and CDR2 YFSETQ. Losses at the gene ends were 4 bases for V and 3 bases for J; bases not matched to a gene: 3. The V and J genes are TRBV5-1 and TRBJ2-5; 7 bases align to TRBD1. The sequence came from a man between 50 and 75 years old who received an inactivated influenza vaccine. The sample was PBMCs from blood, taken 23 months after vaccination. The CDR3 DNA follows: TGCGCCAGCAGCGAGGGACAGAAAGAGACCCAGTACTTC. Protein product: CASSEGQKETQYF.